The 12 T cell receptor beta chains below all came from one sample that was sequenced in a study of T cells in narcolepsy. Produced via immunoSEQ multiplex PCR; TCRdb's table is partial and in-frame only. The sample contains about 30,000 clones, roughly 80% of which appear only once. Sequences were obtained from CD45RA- memory CD4+ T cells from PBMCs. The source is a human donor with narcolepsy.

The chain is built from TRBV7-8 and TRBJ2-2, with TRBD1 as a possible D gene (5 bases). The germline CDR1 and CDR2 sequences are SGHVS and FQNEAQ. Trimming left V 0 bases short and J 5 bases short, with 10 bases between. This CDR3 spans 15 amino acids. The CDR3 DNA is TGTGCCAGCAGCTTAGCGCTGTCAGGGACCGGGGAGCTGTTTTTT. Protein sequence: CASSLALSGTGELFF.

The chain joins TRBV7-8 to TRBJ1-2, with TRBD1 as a possible D gene (5 bases). In germline, CDR1 is SGHVS, CDR2 FQNEAQ. The CDR3 extends over 13 amino acids. V lost 2 bases and J lost 2, with 6 bases in between. The CDR3 loop is CASSLQGNYGYTF. CDR3 DNA sequence: TGTGCCAGCAGCTTACAGGGAAACTATGGCTACACCTTC.

This chain connects TRBV10-2 to TRBJ1-1; 8 bases match TRBD1. The CDR3 sequence is 11 residues long. Germline-derived CDR1 and CDR2 are WSHSY and SAAADI. The junction had 0 bases not matched to a gene; V was cut back by 2 bases and J by 10 bases. CDR3 in amino acids: CASSEDRGAFF. In nucleotides, the CDR3 is TGCGCCAGCAGTGAGGACAGGGGAGCTTTCTTT.

The J gene is TRBJ1-2, the V gene TRBV5-8; D might be TRBD1 (6 bases). Germline CDR1 and CDR2: SGHTS and YDEGEE. V lost 5 bases, J lost 5 bases, and 13 bases lay in between. The CDR3 has 13 amino acids. CDR3 region: CASRGDTMYGYTF. CDR3 coding DNA: TGTGCCAGCAGGGGGGACACGATGTATGGCTACACCTTC.

As for this clone: At one of its ends the junction is not consistent with the germline gene, which may arise from a read error. The chain couples TRBV7-7 to TRBJ2-7; 9 positions agree with TRBD1. Germline V gives CDR1 SSHAT, CDR2 FNYEAQ (reference sequence). The CDR3 spans 13 residues. This chain's CDR3 is CASSYGTGSEQYF. Here the CDR3 DNA reads TGTGCTAGCAGCTACGGGACAGGGAGCGAGCAGTACTTC.

The CDR3 is CASSYALSSDTQYF. The CDR3 coding sequence is TGTGCCAGCAGTTACGCCCTGAGTTCAGATACGCAGTATTTT. J is TRBJ2-3 and V is TRBV6-6; unclear D gene. Trimming cost V 2 bases and J 4 bases, with 10 bases left between them. Germline V gene lookup returns CDR1 MNHNY and CDR2 SVGAGI (reference sequence). There are 14 residues in the CDR3.

The sample holds a few counts of this clone. The chain has TRBV6-1 and TRBJ1-4; D not certain. CDR3 length: 14 amino acids. Trimming cost V 8 bases and J 2 bases, with 12 bases left between them. In germline, CDR1 is MNHNS, CDR2 SASEGT. CDR3 residues: CASGGQETNEKLFF. CDR3 bases: TGTGCCAGCGGAGGGCAGGAGACTAATGAAAAACTGTTTTTT.

The chain couples TRBV11-1 to TRBJ2-7; D perhaps matches TRBD1 (6 bases). The CDR3 spans 16 residues. Trimming stripped 6 bases from V and 3 bases from J, with 21 bases between. CDR1 is SGHAT, CDR2 FQDESV, per germline (reference sequence). Written as DNA, the CDR3 is TGTGCCAGCAGAAGAACCGGGACATATTCCGTCTACGAGCAGTACTTC. The encoded protein is CASRRTGTYSVYEQYF.

The chain joins TRBV5-1 to TRBJ2-2; D gene unclear. V lost 0 bases, J lost 4 bases, and 10 bases lay in between. The CDR3 loop spans 15 amino acids. CDR1 is SGHRS and CDR2 is YFSETQ in the germline V gene. The CDR3 loop reads CASSLVTTGTGELFF. The CDR3 DNA sequence: TGCGCCAGCAGCTTGGTCACCACCGGCACCGGGGAGCTGTTTTTT.

The chain joins TRBV12-5 to TRBJ1-1; D is undetermined. Germline V lookup: CDR1 LGHNT, CDR2 FRNRAP. V lost 3 bases and J 4 bases, leaving 9 bases between the germline ends. The CDR3 is made up of 13 amino acids. In nucleotides, the CDR3 is TGTGCTAGTGGTTTTGACACCACCACTGAAGCTTTCTTT. Amino acids: CASGFDTTTEAFF. The full variable domain, rest sourced from reference TRBV12-5 and TRBJ1-1, is DARVTQTPRHKVTEMGQEVTMRCQPILGHNTVFWYRQTMMQGLELLAYFRNRAPLDDSGMPKDRFSAEMPDATLATLKIQPSEPRDSAVYFCASGFDTTTEAFFGQGTRLTVV.

The chain is built from TRBV11-3 and TRBJ1-1; D remains unclear. The CDR3 is 12 residues long. Germline-derived CDR1 and CDR2 are SGHNT and YENEEA. V lost 5 bases and J lost 6, with 10 bases in between. CDR3 residues: CASSQGRAEAFF. The CDR3 DNA sequence: TGTGCCAGCAGCCAAGGGAGGGCTGAAGCTTTCTTT.

The rearrangement links TRBV10-2 to TRBJ1-5, with 8 bases lining up with TRBD1. There are 14 residues in the CDR3. The germline gives CDR1 WSHSY, CDR2 SAAADI. V lost 8 bases to trimming and J lost 2 bases; unmatched junction nucleotides: 5. The CDR3 bases are TGCGCCAGCGGCGGACAGGGAGGCAATCAGCCCCAGCATTTT. Encoded protein: CASGGQGGNQPQHF.